This T cell receptor (beta chain) derives from a study of control samples from healthy donors and cancer patients. Assay used: immunoSEQ multiplex PCR; TCRdb lists only in-frame clones, some missing. This repertoire shows more than 25,000 clones, approximately 94% found once; its top ten account for less than 8.5%. The source of this sequence is a man aged 60 to 75 in good health. Source material: blood.

DNA of the CDR3: TGTGCCAGCAGTTACCCGAGGGGGGCGGGCACCGGGGAGCTGTTTTTT. This translates into CASSYPRGAGTGELFF. This chain uses TRBV6-2 or TRBV6-3 with TRBJ2-2, with D possibly being TRBD1 or TRBD2 (6 bases each). V lost 2 bases and J lost 4, with 14 bases in between. This CDR3 is built from 16 residues. Germline assignment: CDR1 MNHEY and CDR2 SVGEGT.